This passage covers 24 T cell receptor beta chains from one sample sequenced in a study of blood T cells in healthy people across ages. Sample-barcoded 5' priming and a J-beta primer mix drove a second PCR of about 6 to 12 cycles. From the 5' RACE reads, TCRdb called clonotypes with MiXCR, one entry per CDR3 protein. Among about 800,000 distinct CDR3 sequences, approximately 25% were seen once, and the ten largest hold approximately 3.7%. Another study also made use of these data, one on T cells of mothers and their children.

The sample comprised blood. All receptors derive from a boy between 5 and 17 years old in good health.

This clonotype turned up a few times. The CDR3 DNA sequence: TGTGCCAGCAGTTCGGCGATTTATCAGCCCTCAGGTCGCTACGAGCAGTACTTC. This gives the protein CASSSAIYQPSGRYEQYF. The rearrangement joins TRBV27 to TRBJ2-7; no firm D call. Trimming stripped 4 bases from V and 3 bases from J, with 25 bases between. The CDR3 covers 18 residues. CDR1 is MNHEY and CDR2 is SMNVEV in the germline V gene (reference sequence).

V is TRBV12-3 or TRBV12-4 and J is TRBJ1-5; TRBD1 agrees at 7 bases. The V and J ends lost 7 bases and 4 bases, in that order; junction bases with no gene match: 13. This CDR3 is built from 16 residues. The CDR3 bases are TGTGCCAGCAATACCTTAGACAGGGAGGGGAATCAGCCCCAGCATTTT. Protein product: CASNTLDREGNQPQHF.

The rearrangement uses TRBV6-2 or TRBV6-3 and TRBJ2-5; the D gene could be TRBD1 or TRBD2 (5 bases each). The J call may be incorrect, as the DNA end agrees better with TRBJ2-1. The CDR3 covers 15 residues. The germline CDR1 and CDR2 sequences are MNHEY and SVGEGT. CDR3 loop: CASSSPGRNYNEQFF. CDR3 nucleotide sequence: TGTGCCAGCAGTTCCCCGGGACGGAACTACAATGAGCAGTTCTTC.

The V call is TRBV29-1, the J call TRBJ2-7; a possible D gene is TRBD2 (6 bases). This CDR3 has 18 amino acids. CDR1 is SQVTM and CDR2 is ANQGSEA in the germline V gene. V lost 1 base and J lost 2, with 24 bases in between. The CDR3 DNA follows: TGCAGCGTTGAAGGAAGGCGGTCGGGCCCGGAGGGCCCCTACGAGCAGTACTTC. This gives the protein CSVEGRRSGPEGPYEQYF.

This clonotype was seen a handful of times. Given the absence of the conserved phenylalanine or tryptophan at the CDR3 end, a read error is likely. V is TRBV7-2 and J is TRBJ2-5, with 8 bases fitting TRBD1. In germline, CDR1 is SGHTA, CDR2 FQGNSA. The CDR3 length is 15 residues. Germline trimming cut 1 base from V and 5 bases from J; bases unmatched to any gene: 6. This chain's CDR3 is CASSLVQGAEETQYL. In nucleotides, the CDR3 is TGTGCCAGCAGCTTAGTCCAGGGGGCGGAGGAGACCCAGTACCTC.

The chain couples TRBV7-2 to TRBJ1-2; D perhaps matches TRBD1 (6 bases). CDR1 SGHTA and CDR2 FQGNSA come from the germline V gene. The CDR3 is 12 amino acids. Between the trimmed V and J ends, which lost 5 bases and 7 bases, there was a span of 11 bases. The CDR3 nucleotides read TGTGCCAGCAGCAATGACAGGTTTGGCTACACCTTC. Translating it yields CASSNDRFGYTF.

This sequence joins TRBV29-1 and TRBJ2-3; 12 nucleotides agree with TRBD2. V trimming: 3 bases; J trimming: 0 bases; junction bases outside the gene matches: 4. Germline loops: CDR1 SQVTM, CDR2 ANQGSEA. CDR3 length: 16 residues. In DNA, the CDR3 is TGCAGCGTTGATAGACTAGCGGGAGATAGCACAGATACGCAGTATTTT. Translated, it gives CSVDRLAGDSTDTQYF.

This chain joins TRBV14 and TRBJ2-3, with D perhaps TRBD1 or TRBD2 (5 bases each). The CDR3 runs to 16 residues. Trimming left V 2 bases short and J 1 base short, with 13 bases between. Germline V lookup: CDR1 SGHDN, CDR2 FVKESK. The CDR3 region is CASSQPGAARTDTQYF. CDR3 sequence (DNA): TGTGCCAGCAGCCAACCCGGGGCGGCCCGCACAGATACGCAGTATTTT.

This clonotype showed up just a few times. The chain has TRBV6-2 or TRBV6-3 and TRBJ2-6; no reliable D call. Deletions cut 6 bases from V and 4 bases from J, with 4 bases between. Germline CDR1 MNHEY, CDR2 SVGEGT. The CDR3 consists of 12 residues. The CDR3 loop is CASSIGANVLTF. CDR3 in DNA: TGTGCCAGCAGCATCGGGGCCAACGTCCTGACTTTC.

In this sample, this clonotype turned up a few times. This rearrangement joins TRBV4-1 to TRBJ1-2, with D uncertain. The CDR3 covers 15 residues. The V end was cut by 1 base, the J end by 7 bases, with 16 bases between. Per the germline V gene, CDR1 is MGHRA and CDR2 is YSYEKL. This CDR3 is CASSQGGRSVGGYTF. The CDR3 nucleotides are TGCGCCAGCAGCCAAGGTGGTAGGAGCGTCGGTGGCTACACCTTC.

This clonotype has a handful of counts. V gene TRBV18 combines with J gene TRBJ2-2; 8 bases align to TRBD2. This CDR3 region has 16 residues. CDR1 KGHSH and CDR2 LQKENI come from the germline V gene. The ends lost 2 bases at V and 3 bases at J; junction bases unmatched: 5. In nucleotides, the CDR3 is TGTGCCAGCTCACCAAGCGGGGGACTCGACACCGGGGAGCTGTTTTTT. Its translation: CASSPSGGLDTGELFF. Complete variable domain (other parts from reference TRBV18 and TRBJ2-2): NAGVMQNPRHLVRRRGQEARLRCSPMKGHSHVYWYRQLPEEGLKFMVYLQKENIIDESGMPKERFSAEFPKEGPSILRIQQVVRGDSAAYFCASSPSGGLDTGELFFGEGSRLTVL.

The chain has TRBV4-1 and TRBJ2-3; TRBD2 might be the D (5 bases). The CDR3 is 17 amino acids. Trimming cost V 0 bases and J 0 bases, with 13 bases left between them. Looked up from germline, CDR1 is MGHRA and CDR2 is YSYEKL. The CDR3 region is CASSQEEGVLSTDTQYF. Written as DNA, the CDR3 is TGCGCCAGCAGCCAAGAAGAGGGTGTTCTTAGCACAGATACGCAGTATTTT.

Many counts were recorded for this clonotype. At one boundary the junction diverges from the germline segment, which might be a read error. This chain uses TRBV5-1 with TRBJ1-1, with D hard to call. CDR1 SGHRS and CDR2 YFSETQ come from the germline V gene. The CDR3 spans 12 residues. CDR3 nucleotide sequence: TGTGCCAGCAGCCGCCAGAACACTGAAGCTTTCTTT. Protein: CASSRQNTEAFF.

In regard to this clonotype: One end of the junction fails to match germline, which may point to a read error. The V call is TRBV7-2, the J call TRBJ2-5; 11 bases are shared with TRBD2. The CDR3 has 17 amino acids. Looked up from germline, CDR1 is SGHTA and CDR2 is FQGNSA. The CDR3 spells CASSLAPGSGRVKEQYF. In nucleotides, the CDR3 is TGTGCCAGCAGCCTAGCTCCCGGTAGCGGGAGGGTAAAAGAGCAGTACTTC. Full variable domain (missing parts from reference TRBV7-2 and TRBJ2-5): GAGVSQSPSNKVTEKGKDVELRCDPISGHTALYWYRQSLGQGLEFLIYFQGNSAPDKSGLPSDRFSAERTGGSVSTLTIQRTQQEDSAVYLCASSLAPGSGRVKEQYFGPGTRLLVL.

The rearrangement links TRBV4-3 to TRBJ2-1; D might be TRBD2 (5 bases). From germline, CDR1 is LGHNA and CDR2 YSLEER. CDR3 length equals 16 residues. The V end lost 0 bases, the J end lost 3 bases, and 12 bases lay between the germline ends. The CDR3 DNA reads TGCGCCAGCAGCCAAGAGTTCGCGGCGGGCTACAATGAGCAGTTCTTC. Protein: CASSQEFAAGYNEQFF.

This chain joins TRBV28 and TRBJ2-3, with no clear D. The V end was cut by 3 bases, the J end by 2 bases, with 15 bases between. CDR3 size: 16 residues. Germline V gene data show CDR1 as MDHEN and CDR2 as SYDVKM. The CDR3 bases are TGTGCCAGCAGTTTTATCACCAGGAGAAACACAGATACGCAGTATTTT. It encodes CASSFITRRNTDTQYF.

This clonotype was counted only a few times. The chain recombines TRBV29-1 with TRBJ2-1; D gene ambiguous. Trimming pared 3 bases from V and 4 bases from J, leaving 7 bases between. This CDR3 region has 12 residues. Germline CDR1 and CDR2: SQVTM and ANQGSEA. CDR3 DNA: TGCAGCGTTGAGGGTGATTACAATGAGCAGTTCTTC. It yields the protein CSVEGDYNEQFF.

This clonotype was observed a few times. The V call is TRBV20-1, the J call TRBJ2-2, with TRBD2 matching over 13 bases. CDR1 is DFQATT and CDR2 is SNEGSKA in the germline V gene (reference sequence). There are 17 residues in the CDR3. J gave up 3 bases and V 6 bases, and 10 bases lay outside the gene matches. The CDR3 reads CSAPLRLAGGHTGELFF. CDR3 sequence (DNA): TGCAGTGCCCCGCTTCGACTAGCGGGAGGACACACCGGGGAGCTGTTTTTT.

CDR3 coding DNA: TGTGCCAGCAGCTTAAGGGGGGGGACGGGGACCCAGTACTTC. Protein: CASSLRGGTGTQYF. The V and J genes are TRBV7-3 and TRBJ2-5, with TRBD2 identical over 7 bases. The CDR3 runs 14 residues. Germline V gene data show CDR1 as SGHTA and CDR2 as FQGTGA. V trimming: 1 base; J trimming: 7 bases; junction bases outside the gene matches: 6.

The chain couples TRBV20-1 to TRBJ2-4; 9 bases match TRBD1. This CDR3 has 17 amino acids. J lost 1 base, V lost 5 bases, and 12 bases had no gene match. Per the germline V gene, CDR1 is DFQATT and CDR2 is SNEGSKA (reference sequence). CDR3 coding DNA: TGCAGTGCTGGTTACCGGGACAGGGCTGAGGCCAAAAACATTCAGTACTTC. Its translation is CSAGYRDRAEAKNIQYF.

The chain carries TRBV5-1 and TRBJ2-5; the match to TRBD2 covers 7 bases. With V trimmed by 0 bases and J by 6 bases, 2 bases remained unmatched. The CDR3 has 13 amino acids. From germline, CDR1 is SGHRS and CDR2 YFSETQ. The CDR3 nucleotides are TGCGCCAGCAGCTTGGGACTAGCCCAGACCCAGTACTTC. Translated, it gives CASSLGLAQTQYF.

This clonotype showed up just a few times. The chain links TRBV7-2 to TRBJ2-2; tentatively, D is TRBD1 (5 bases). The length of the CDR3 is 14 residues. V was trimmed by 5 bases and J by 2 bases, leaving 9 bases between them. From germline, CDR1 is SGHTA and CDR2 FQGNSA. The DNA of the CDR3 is TGTGCCAGCAGCACAGGATTCAACACCGGGGAGCTGTTTTTT. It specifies CASSTGFNTGELFF.

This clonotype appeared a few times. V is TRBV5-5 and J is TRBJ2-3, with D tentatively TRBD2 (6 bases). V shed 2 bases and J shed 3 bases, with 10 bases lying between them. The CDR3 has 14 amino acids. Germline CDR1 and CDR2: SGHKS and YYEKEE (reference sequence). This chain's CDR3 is CASSFFAGTDTQYF. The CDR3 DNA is TGTGCCAGCAGCTTTTTCGCGGGGACAGATACGCAGTATTTT.

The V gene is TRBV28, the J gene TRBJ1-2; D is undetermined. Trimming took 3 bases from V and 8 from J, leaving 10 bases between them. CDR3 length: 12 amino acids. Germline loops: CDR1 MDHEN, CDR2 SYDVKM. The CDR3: CASSFDIFGYTF. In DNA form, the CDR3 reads TGTGCCAGCAGTTTCGATATCTTCGGCTACACCTTC.